What follows are 6 T cell receptor beta chains derived from one specimen sequenced in a study of T cells after yellow fever vaccination. TCRdb reprocessed the 5' RACE reads via MiXCR and lists one record per CDR3 protein. The sample yields about 74,000 distinct CDR3 sequences, more than 5.5% seen once. The specimen was CD8+ T cells sorted from PBMCs, collected about 5 days after the first yellow fever vaccination. The receptors come from a man aged 18 to 35 who received the YFV17D yellow fever vaccine.

The table lists this clonotype with many counts. This chain uses TRBV24-1 with TRBJ1-2; TRBD1 is a possible D gene (5 bases). V lost 4 bases to trimming and J lost 4 bases, with 18 bases between them. The germline gives CDR1 KGHDR, CDR2 SFDVKD. The CDR3 runs to 16 residues. The CDR3 DNA is TGTGCCACCAGTGAGACCGGGACGGATCACTTCTATGGCTACACCTTC. This translates into CATSETGTDHFYGYTF.

This clonotype was detected many times. The V and J genes are TRBV4-1 and TRBJ2-7; a possible D gene is TRBD1 (5 bases). The ends were cut back, 1 base at V and 1 base at J, with 11 bases in the middle. CDR1 is MGHRA and CDR2 is YSYEKL in the germline V gene. The CDR3 consists of 15 residues. Here the CDR3 DNA reads TGCGCCAGCAGCCAAGTGGTGACAGAGTCCTACGAGCAGTACTTC. This sequence encodes CASSQVVTESYEQYF.

This clonotype was found many times. The V gene is TRBV7-9, the J gene TRBJ1-5; D is possibly TRBD1 (6 bases). Germline CDR1 SEHNR, CDR2 FQNEAQ (reference sequence). This CDR3 is 15 amino acids long. Trimming took 0 bases from V and 4 from J, leaving 10 bases between them. This chain's CDR3 is CASSLAAQGNQPQHF. The CDR3 DNA sequence: TGTGCCAGCAGCTTAGCCGCACAGGGAAATCAGCCCCAGCATTTT. Filled out from reference TRBV7-9 and TRBJ1-5, the complete variable domain reads DTGVSQNPRHKITKRGQNVTFRCDPISEHNRLYWYRQTLGQGPEFLTYFQNEAQLEKSRLLSDRFSAERPKGSFSTLEIQRTEQGDSAMYLCASSLAAQGNQPQHFGDGTRLSIL.

This clonotype came up a few times. The CDR3 DNA reads as TGCGCCAGCAAGATGGGGGCCACTGAAGCTTTCTTT. It specifies CASKMGATEAFF. This chain links TRBV5-1 with TRBJ1-1, with D perhaps TRBD1 (6 bases). This CDR3 contains 12 residues. The germline gives CDR1 SGHRS, CDR2 YFSETQ. V shed 6 bases and J shed 4 bases, with 10 bases lying between them.

This clonotype appeared a few times. V usage is TRBV7-2 and J usage is TRBJ2-1; D is unclear. This CDR3 is 16 amino acids long. Trimming took off 5 bases at V and 9 bases at J, with 23 bases between the two ends. The germline CDR1 and CDR2 sequences are SGHTA and FQGNSA. CDR3 region: CASSLYAGPSTTEQFF. The CDR3 coding sequence is TGTGCCAGCAGCCTCTATGCCGGGCCCTCCACCACTGAGCAGTTCTTC.

For this clonotype: Germline is not matched at one junction end, which may reflect a read error. This chain joins TRBV7-7 and TRBJ2-5, with 12 nucleotides matching TRBD2. This CDR3 is 14 amino acids long. The V gene's germline CDR1 is SSHAT and CDR2 FNYEAQ (reference sequence). CDR3 residues: CASSQTSGGKTQYF. In nucleotides, the CDR3 is TGTGCTAGCAGCCAGACTAGCGGGGGAAAGACCCAGTACTTC.